This TCR beta chain was identified during a study of beta chain features in type 1 diabetes. Germline V CDR1 and CDR2: MNHNY, SVGAGI (reference sequence). The CDR3 totals 13 residues. Trimming removed 4 bases from V and 2 bases from J, with 9 bases in between. This clone appeared a few times. Sequencing targeted expressed TCRB transcripts, as all isolated RNA had been reverse transcribed. Here immunoSEQ multiplex PCR was the method, and the copy in TCRdb shows in-frame clones only, minus some. This table holds 200,000 to 300,000 clones, roughly an eighth found once. Sequenced sample: naive CD4+ T cells from blood. This sequence joins TRBV6-6 and TRBJ2-7; D may be TRBD2 (6 bases). The TCR was taken from a woman in her thirties or forties in good health. The CDR3 DNA sequence: TGTGCCAGCAGTTCGGGACTTACCTACGAGCAGTACTTC. Encoded protein: CASSSGLTYEQYF.